This T cell receptor beta chain was sequenced during a study of blood T cells in healthy people across ages. The CDR3 runs 18 residues. V dropped 3 bases and J dropped 4; count of bases not matched to a gene: 10. Germline CDR1 is LNHDA and CDR2 is SQIVND (reference sequence). A second roughly 6 to 11 cycle PCR used barcoded and J-beta primers. TCRdb re-derived calls from the 5' RACE reads in MiXCR, one entry per CDR3 protein. The table shows some 760,000 distinct CDR3 sequences, with 20% to 25% occurring only once. Study findings and constraints: Total diversity from one million sequenced T cells was likely underestimated.

With regard to this clonotype: The antigen is not known.

These same records also appear under a second study, on T cells of mothers and their children. Per that paper: Each donor was one of three healthy Caucasian mothers or one of their six children. All extracted RNA went into cDNA synthesis, about 1.4 ug per 15 ul.

The J gene is TRBJ2-6, the V gene TRBV19; 9 positions agree with TRBD1. The specimen sequenced was blood. The clonotype comes from a boy between 10 and 17 years old in good health. The CDR3 loop is CASSIRGQGPLGANVLTF. The CDR3 DNA is TGTGCCAGTAGTATCCGGGGACAGGGACCTCTGGGGGCCAACGTCCTGACTTTC.